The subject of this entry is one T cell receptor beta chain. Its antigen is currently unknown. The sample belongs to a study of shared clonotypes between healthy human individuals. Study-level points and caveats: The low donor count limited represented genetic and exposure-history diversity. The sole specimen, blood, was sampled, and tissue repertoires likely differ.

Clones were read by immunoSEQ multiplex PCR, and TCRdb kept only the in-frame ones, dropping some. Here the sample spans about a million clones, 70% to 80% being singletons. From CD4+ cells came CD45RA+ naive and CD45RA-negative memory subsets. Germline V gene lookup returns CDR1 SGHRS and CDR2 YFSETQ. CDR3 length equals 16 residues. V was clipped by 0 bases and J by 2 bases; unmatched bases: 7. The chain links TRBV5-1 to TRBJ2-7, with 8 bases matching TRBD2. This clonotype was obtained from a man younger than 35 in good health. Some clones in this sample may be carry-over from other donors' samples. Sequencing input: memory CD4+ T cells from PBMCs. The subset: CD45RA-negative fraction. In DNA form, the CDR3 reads TGCGCCAGCAGCTTGGCCCGGGAGGGTAGGACCTACGAGCAGTACTTC. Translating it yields CASSLAREGRTYEQYF.